A selection of T cell receptor beta chains follows, all from one sample in a study of shared T cell receptors in the human thymus. Data came from immunoSEQ multiplex PCR; TCRdb stores just in-frame clones and leaves some out. The sample carries hundreds of thousands of clones, around 87% recorded once. The same sample was also studied in work on human thymus T cells.

The sequenced material came from thymocytes. These receptors came from a boy younger than two with a congenital heart defect. CDR3s include the opening cysteine and the closing phenylalanine or tryptophan. Each record gives: J gene, D gene, clone size, V gene, CDR3 length, CDR3 protein, CDR3 DNA. The D gene is left open where the match is weak. A clone size is listed for some rows: how often the clone was seen (once, few, many), or a class if it is expanded.

J gene: TRBJ2-1; D gene: TRBD1; clone size: -; V gene: TRBV19; CDR3 length: 16; CDR3 protein: CASSIVDRVTYNEQFF; CDR3 DNA: TGTGCCAGTAGTATAGTGGACAGGGTCACCTACAATGAGCAGTTCTTC
J gene: TRBJ2-7; D gene: -; clone size: -; V gene: TRBV5-8; CDR3 length: 17; CDR3 protein: CASSLFREAGNDYEQYF; CDR3 DNA: TGTGCCAGCAGCTTGTTCAGGGAAGCGGGTAACGACTACGAGCAGTACTTC
J gene: TRBJ2-1; D gene: -; clone size: few; V gene: TRBV12-5; CDR3 length: 13; CDR3 protein: CASGLPCDNEQFF; CDR3 DNA: TGTGCTAGTGGTTTGCCATGCGACAATGAGCAGTTCTTC
J gene: TRBJ2-7; D gene: -; clone size: -; V gene: TRBV11-2; CDR3 length: 16; CDR3 protein: CASSLERGALAHEQYF; CDR3 DNA: TGTGCCAGCAGCTTAGAACGAGGAGCTCTAGCCCACGAGCAGTACTTC
J gene: TRBJ2-7; D gene: -; clone size: once; V gene: TRBV30; CDR3 length: 13; CDR3 protein: CAWRPSAAYEQYF; CDR3 DNA: TGTGCCTGGAGGCCCAGCGCCGCCTACGAGCAGTACTTC
J gene: TRBJ2-1; D gene: TRBD2; clone size: -; V gene: TRBV4-1; CDR3 length: 21; CDR3 protein: CASSHLYVRTSCYFSNNEQFF; CDR3 DNA: TGCGCCAGCAGCCACCTCTACGTTAGGACTAGCTGTTACTTTAGTAACAATGAGCAGTTCTTC
J gene: TRBJ2-5; D gene: -; clone size: -; V gene: TRBV4-3; CDR3 length: 16; CDR3 protein: CASSQDEVGGSETQYF; CDR3 DNA: TGCGCCAGCAGCCAAGACGAGGTCGGGGGAAGCGAGACCCAGTACTTC
J gene: TRBJ1-2; D gene: -; clone size: few; V gene: TRBV4-1; CDR3 length: 14; CDR3 protein: CASSQADTSYGYTF; CDR3 DNA: TGCGCCAGCAGCCAAGCCGACACTTCCTATGGCTACACCTTC
J gene: TRBJ1-4; D gene: TRBD1; clone size: -; V gene: TRBV5-4; CDR3 length: 15; CDR3 protein: CASRPAGGTNEKLFF; CDR3 DNA: TGTGCCAGCAGACCTGCAGGGGGCACTAATGAAAAACTGTTTTTT
J gene: TRBJ2-7; D gene: TRBD2; clone size: -; V gene: TRBV6-1; CDR3 length: 15; CDR3 protein: CASKPGLDKSYEQYF; CDR3 DNA: TGTGCCAGCAAGCCGGGACTAGACAAGTCCTACGAGCAGTACTTC
J gene: TRBJ2-3; D gene: -; clone size: once; V gene: TRBV21-1; CDR3 length: 13; CDR3 protein: CASSTYRGDTQYF; CDR3 DNA: TGTGCCAGCAGCACCTACAGGGGGGATACGCAGTATTTT
J gene: TRBJ2-1; D gene: TRBD2; clone size: -; V gene: TRBV4-1; CDR3 length: 18; CDR3 protein: CASSQDAQTSGARNEQFF; CDR3 DNA: TGCGCCAGCAGCCAAGATGCCCAGACTAGCGGGGCAAGGAATGAGCAGTTCTTC
J gene: TRBJ1-2; D gene: -; clone size: -; V gene: TRBV27; CDR3 length: 12; CDR3 protein: CASWDTKYGYTF; CDR3 DNA: TGTGCCAGCTGGGACACCAAGTATGGCTACACCTTC
J gene: TRBJ2-7; D gene: TRBD1; clone size: -; V gene: TRBV28; CDR3 length: 14; CDR3 protein: CASSPGQGFDEQYF; CDR3 DNA: TGTGCCAGCAGTCCCGGACAGGGGTTCGACGAGCAGTACTTC
J gene: TRBJ1-5; D gene: -; clone size: -; V gene: TRBV6-5; CDR3 length: 13; CDR3 protein: CASTRRVGLPQHF; CDR3 DNA: TGTGCCAGCACCCGGCGAGTGGGGCTGCCCCAGCATTTT
J gene: TRBJ2-2; D gene: TRBD1; clone size: -; V gene: TRBV7-2; CDR3 length: 16; CDR3 protein: CASSAATGVNTGELFF; CDR3 DNA: TGTGCCAGCAGCGCGGCCACAGGGGTAAACACCGGGGAGCTGTTTTTT
J gene: TRBJ1-4; D gene: -; clone size: -; V gene: TRBV7-9; CDR3 length: 11; CDR3 protein: CASSFGGELFF; CDR3 DNA: TGTGCCAGCAGCTTTGGGGGGGAACTGTTTTTT
J gene: TRBJ2-7; D gene: -; clone size: -; V gene: TRBV27; CDR3 length: 14; CDR3 protein: CASSPGPSGYEQYF; CDR3 DNA: TGTGCCAGCAGTCCAGGCCCCTCGGGGTACGAGCAGTACTTC
J gene: TRBJ1-4; D gene: -; clone size: -; V gene: TRBV15; CDR3 length: 15; CDR3 protein: CATTQSWGGNEKLFF; CDR3 DNA: TGTGCCACCACCCAGAGCTGGGGGGGAAATGAAAAACTGTTTTTT
J gene: TRBJ2-5; D gene: -; clone size: -; V gene: TRBV7-9; CDR3 length: 14; CDR3 protein: CASSPAGSQETQYF; CDR3 DNA: TGTGCCAGCAGCCCTGCCGGGAGCCAAGAGACCCAGTACTTC
J gene: TRBJ1-5; D gene: -; clone size: -; V gene: TRBV28; CDR3 length: 15; CDR3 protein: CASSLRTVTNQPQHF; CDR3 DNA: TGTGCCAGCAGTTTACGGACAGTAACCAATCAGCCCCAGCATTTT
J gene: TRBJ1-1; D gene: -; clone size: -; V gene: TRBV29-1; CDR3 length: 14; CDR3 protein: CSVMGRGANTEAFF; CDR3 DNA: TGCAGCGTTATGGGGAGGGGGGCGAACACTGAAGCTTTCTTT
J gene: TRBJ2-2; D gene: TRBD2; clone size: -; V gene: TRBV4-2; CDR3 length: 18; CDR3 protein: CASSQMGLAGGNTGELFF; CDR3 DNA: TGTGCCAGCAGCCAAATGGGACTAGCGGGGGGGAACACCGGGGAGCTGTTTTTT
J gene: TRBJ2-2; D gene: -; clone size: -; V gene: TRBV6-6; CDR3 length: 11; CDR3 protein: CASRSTGELFF; CDR3 DNA: TGTGCCAGCCGTTCGACCGGGGAGCTGTTTTTT
J gene: TRBJ2-7; D gene: -; clone size: -; V gene: TRBV27; CDR3 length: 15; CDR3 protein: CASSLGAARPYEQYF; CDR3 DNA: TGTGCCAGCAGTTTAGGGGCAGCTCGTCCCTACGAGCAGTACTTC
J gene: TRBJ2-1; D gene: -; clone size: -; V gene: TRBV19; CDR3 length: 17; CDR3 protein: CASSGPTSSFPYNEQFF; CDR3 DNA: TGTGCCAGTAGTGGGCCTACGAGCTCTTTCCCCTACAATGAGCAGTTCTTC
J gene: TRBJ2-7; D gene: -; clone size: -; V gene: TRBV28; CDR3 length: 16; CDR3 protein: CASSDSNYRTLYEQYF; CDR3 DNA: TGTGCCAGCAGTGACAGCAACTACCGAACCCTCTACGAGCAGTACTTC
J gene: TRBJ2-3; D gene: TRBD1; clone size: -; V gene: TRBV14; CDR3 length: 16; CDR3 protein: CASSQEGDRTTDTQYF; CDR3 DNA: TGTGCCAGCAGCCAAGAAGGGGACAGGACCACAGATACGCAGTATTTT
J gene: TRBJ2-7; D gene: -; clone size: -; V gene: TRBV14; CDR3 length: 15; CDR3 protein: CASSQVVTGRYEQYF; CDR3 DNA: TGTGCCAGCAGCCAAGTTGTGACAGGAAGATACGAGCAGTACTTC
J gene: TRBJ2-3; D gene: -; clone size: -; V gene: TRBV7-2; CDR3 length: 15; CDR3 protein: CASSADYPSTDTQYF; CDR3 DNA: TGTGCCAGCAGCGCAGACTATCCTAGCACAGATACGCAGTATTTT
J gene: TRBJ2-1; D gene: -; clone size: once; V gene: TRBV5-6; CDR3 length: 17; CDR3 protein: CASSFVGPSGQYNEQFF; CDR3 DNA: TGTGCCAGCAGCTTTGTGGGTCCTAGCGGACAGTACAATGAGCAGTTCTTC
J gene: TRBJ2-1; D gene: TRBD2; clone size: -; V gene: TRBV27; CDR3 length: 15; CDR3 protein: CASSLTSGTYNEQFF; CDR3 DNA: TGTGCCAGCAGTTTAACTAGCGGGACCTACAATGAGCAGTTCTTC
J gene: TRBJ2-1; D gene: -; clone size: -; V gene: TRBV5-1; CDR3 length: 15; CDR3 protein: CASSLAPLDITEQFF; CDR3 DNA: TGCGCCAGCAGCTTGGCCCCCCTAGATATTACTGAGCAGTTCTTC
J gene: TRBJ2-2; D gene: -; clone size: -; V gene: TRBV11-2; CDR3 length: 16; CDR3 protein: CASSLVPGWSTGELFF; CDR3 DNA: TGTGCCAGCAGCTTAGTTCCGGGGTGGAGCACCGGGGAGCTGTTTTTT
J gene: TRBJ1-5; D gene: -; clone size: -; V gene: TRBV6-5; CDR3 length: 14; CDR3 protein: CASSYVQGVQPQHF; CDR3 DNA: TGTGCCAGCAGTTACGTCCAAGGGGTTCAGCCCCAGCATTTT
J gene: TRBJ2-1; D gene: TRBD2; clone size: -; V gene: TRBV19; CDR3 length: 18; CDR3 protein: CASSITLAGPNPYNEQFF; CDR3 DNA: TGTGCCAGTAGTATAACACTAGCGGGGCCTAACCCCTACAATGAGCAGTTCTTC
J gene: TRBJ2-2; D gene: TRBD1; clone size: -; V gene: TRBV5-1; CDR3 length: 15; CDR3 protein: CASSKTGVDSGELFF; CDR3 DNA: TGCGCCAGCAGCAAAACAGGGGTGGATTCGGGGGAGCTGTTTTTT
J gene: TRBJ2-7; D gene: TRBD2; clone size: -; V gene: TRBV4-3; CDR3 length: 15; CDR3 protein: CASSQGGTSGDEQYF; CDR3 DNA: TGCGCCAGCAGCCAAGGGGGGACTAGCGGCGACGAGCAGTACTTC
J gene: TRBJ2-7; D gene: TRBD2; clone size: -; V gene: TRBV7-9; CDR3 length: 15; CDR3 protein: CASSLATSALYEQYF; CDR3 DNA: TGTGCCAGCAGCTTGGCGACTAGCGCTCTCTACGAGCAGTACTTC
J gene: TRBJ2-5; D gene: TRBD1; clone size: -; V gene: TRBV4-3; CDR3 length: 18; CDR3 protein: CASSQVRGAGAGGETQYF; CDR3 DNA: TGCGCCAGCAGCCAAGTTCGGGGAGCAGGGGCAGGGGGAGAGACCCAGTACTTC
J gene: TRBJ2-1; D gene: -; clone size: -; V gene: TRBV11-2; CDR3 length: 16; CDR3 protein: CASSSDSGLSYNEQFF; CDR3 DNA: TGTGCCAGCAGCTCGGATAGCGGCCTCTCCTACAATGAGCAGTTCTTC
J gene: TRBJ1-5; D gene: TRBD1; clone size: -; V gene: TRBV6-1; CDR3 length: 15; CDR3 protein: CASRFPGQGLRPQHF; CDR3 DNA: TGTGCCAGCAGGTTTCCGGGACAGGGCCTTCGGCCCCAGCATTTT
J gene: TRBJ2-2; D gene: TRBD1; clone size: -; V gene: TRBV7-3; CDR3 length: 16; CDR3 protein: CASSPGQLPNTGELFF; CDR3 DNA: TGTGCCAGCAGCCCGGGACAGCTCCCGAACACCGGGGAGCTGTTTTTT
J gene: TRBJ1-2; D gene: -; clone size: -; V gene: TRBV27; CDR3 length: 12; CDR3 protein: CASSLRGYGYTF; CDR3 DNA: TGTGCCAGCAGTTTGAGAGGGTACGGCTACACCTTC
J gene: TRBJ2-2; D gene: -; clone size: -; V gene: TRBV28; CDR3 length: 14; CDR3 protein: CASTAEGVTGELFF; CDR3 DNA: TGTGCCAGCACGGCCGAGGGCGTTACCGGGGAGCTGTTTTTT
J gene: TRBJ2-1; D gene: TRBD2; clone size: -; V gene: TRBV28; CDR3 length: 15; CDR3 protein: CASSFLAGGPGEQFF; CDR3 DNA: TGTGCCAGCAGTTTTCTTGCGGGAGGGCCTGGTGAGCAGTTCTTC
J gene: TRBJ2-1; D gene: TRBD2; clone size: -; V gene: TRBV10-3; CDR3 length: 15; CDR3 protein: CAISESPGTSNEQFF; CDR3 DNA: TGTGCCATCAGTGAGTCGCCCGGGACTAGCAATGAGCAGTTCTTC
J gene: TRBJ1-2; D gene: TRBD1; clone size: -; V gene: TRBV27; CDR3 length: 16; CDR3 protein: CASSPKTGTGSYGYTF; CDR3 DNA: TGTGCCAGCAGTCCAAAAACCGGGACAGGGTCCTATGGCTACACCTTC
J gene: TRBJ2-1; D gene: -; clone size: -; V gene: TRBV19; CDR3 length: 11; CDR3 protein: CATRANNEQFF; CDR3 DNA: TGTGCCACCAGAGCGAACAATGAGCAGTTCTTC